This TCR beta chain appears in the sequencing data of a study of blood T cell repertoires in COVID-19. Germline loops: CDR1 SGHAT, CDR2 FQNNGV. The CDR3 totals 15 residues. V was clipped by 5 bases and J by 4 bases; unmatched bases: 9. The participants were between about 18 and 90 years old and came from about two dozen US areas. Assignments of participants to cohorts depended upon their own reported clinical history. TCRdb's copy holds only in-frame clones and misses some; the assay was immunoSEQ multiplex PCR. The sample has about 410,000 clones, about 90% seen once; the top ten hold roughly 0.66%. The sequence derives from a man aged 18 to 35 who had recovered from COVID-19. Sequenced material: PBMCs or T cells enriched from blood (not recorded which). The genes are TRBV11-2 and TRBJ2-3; 7 bases align to TRBD1. The CDR3: CASSIKGAGADTQYF. The CDR3 bases are TGTGCCAGCAGCATTAAGGGGGCTGGGGCAGATACGCAGTATTTT.